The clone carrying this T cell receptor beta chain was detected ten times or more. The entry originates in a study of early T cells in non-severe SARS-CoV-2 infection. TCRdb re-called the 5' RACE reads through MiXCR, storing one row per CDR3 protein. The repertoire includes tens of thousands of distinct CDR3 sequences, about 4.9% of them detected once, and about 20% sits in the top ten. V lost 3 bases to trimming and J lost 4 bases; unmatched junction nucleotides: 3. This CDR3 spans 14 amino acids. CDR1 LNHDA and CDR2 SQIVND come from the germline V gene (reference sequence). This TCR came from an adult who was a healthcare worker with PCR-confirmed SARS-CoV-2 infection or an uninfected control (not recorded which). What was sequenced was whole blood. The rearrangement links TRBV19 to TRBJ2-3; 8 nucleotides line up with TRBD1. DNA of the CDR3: TGTGCCAGTAGTATCCAGGGGGCGGCAGATACGCAGTATTTT. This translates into CASSIQGAADTQYF. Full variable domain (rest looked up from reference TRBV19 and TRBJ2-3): DGGITQSPKYLFRKEGQNVTLSCEQNLNHDAMYWYRQDPGQGLRLIYYSQIVNDFQKGDIAEGYSVSREKKESFPLTVTSAQKNPTAFYLCASSIQGAADTQYFGPGTRLTVL.